Given below is one T cell receptor beta chain in context. An end of the junction differs from the germline gene, which may be a read error. The sample comes from a study of blood T cell repertoires in COVID-19. At the level of the study: In each case, the material was cDNA or gDNA derived from T cells, B-cell-depleted T cells, or PBMCs.

Per the original data handling: Nucleated cell counts were estimated from reference gene primer amplification. Data came from immunoSEQ multiplex PCR; TCRdb stores just in-frame clones and leaves some out. D and trimming were read from the DNA, whereas the V and J calls and clone size are those reported in that table. The profile covers about 99,000 clones, with 79% appearing a single time and around 18% taken by the ten largest. In germline, CDR1 is SGHRS, CDR2 YFSETQ. The CDR3 totals 14 residues. Input material: peripheral blood. The chain has TRBV5-1 and TRBJ2-7; 9 bases agree with TRBD2. The source is a woman older than 75 with active or convalescent COVID-19. CDR3 sequence: CASSLIAGEDEQYF. The CDR3 DNA reads as TGTGCCAGCAGCTTAATAGCGGGAGAGGACGAGCAGTACTTC.